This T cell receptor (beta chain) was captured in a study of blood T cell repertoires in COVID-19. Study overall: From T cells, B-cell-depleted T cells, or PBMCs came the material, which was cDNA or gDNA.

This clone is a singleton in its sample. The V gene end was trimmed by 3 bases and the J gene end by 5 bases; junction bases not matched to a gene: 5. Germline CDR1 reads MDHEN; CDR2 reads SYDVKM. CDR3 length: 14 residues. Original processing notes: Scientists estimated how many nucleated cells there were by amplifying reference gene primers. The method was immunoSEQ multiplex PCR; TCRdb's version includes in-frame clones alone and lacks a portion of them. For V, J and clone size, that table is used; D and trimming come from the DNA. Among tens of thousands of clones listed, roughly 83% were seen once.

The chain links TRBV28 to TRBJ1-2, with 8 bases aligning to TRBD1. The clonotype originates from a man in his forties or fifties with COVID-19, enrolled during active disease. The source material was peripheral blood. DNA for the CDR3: TGTGCCAGCAGTTTTGCAGGGGGCAGGTATGGCTACACCTTC. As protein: CASSFAGGRYGYTF.